The 27 T cell receptor beta chains presented below share a single source sample, sequenced in a study of T cell repertoires in cytomegalovirus infection. MiXCR, applied by TCRdb to the reads, yields one record per CDR3 protein. This sample has 50,000 or so distinct CDR3 sequences, with approximately 22% found just once. Their antigens remain unidentified. The specimen was PBMCs, sequenced either directly or after in vitro stimulation (not recorded which). Every receptor here comes from a human donor in good health (CMV status not recorded). Some clones in this sample may be carry-over from other donors' samples.

This clonotype has only a few counts. V and J are TRBV12-3 or TRBV12-4 and TRBJ2-2, with 9 bases lining up with TRBD1. CDR3 size: 16 residues. The trim removed 5 bases at V and 6 bases at J, leaving 10 bases unmatched. Here the CDR3 reads CASSPTGTGKAGELFF. The CDR3 DNA reads as TGTGCCAGCAGTCCGACCGGGACAGGGAAAGCCGGGGAGCTGTTTTTT.

This clonotype was counted only a few times. The chain uses TRBV2 and TRBJ1-3, with TRBD1 as a possible D gene (5 bases). Germline values: CDR1 SNHLY, CDR2 FYNNEI. V was cut by 4 bases and J by 3 bases, with 16 bases left in between. The CDR3 length is 16 residues. The CDR3 sequence is CASSASTGLGGNTIYF. CDR3 DNA sequence: TGTGCCAGCAGTGCCTCTACAGGACTCGGTGGAAACACCATATATTTT.

The gene calls are TRBV7-2 and TRBJ2-3; 15 nucleotides agree with TRBD2. CDR1 and CDR2 from the germline V gene are SGHTA and FQGNSA. With 1 base clipped from V and 9 bases from J, the junction kept 2 bases outside the gene matches. The CDR3 spans 15 residues. Here the CDR3 DNA reads TGTGCCAGCAGCTTAGGGGGACTAGCGGGGGGAACGCAGTATTTT. Its protein product is CASSLGGLAGGTQYF.

The rearrangement links TRBV12-3 or TRBV12-4 to TRBJ1-1; 7 nucleotides match TRBD1. V gave up 6 bases and J gave up 7 bases; unmatched junction bases: 8. The CDR3 runs 13 residues. The CDR3 loop reads CASRGQSGLEAFF. In DNA, the CDR3 is TGTGCCAGCAGGGGACAGAGCGGACTTGAAGCTTTCTTT.

V and J are TRBV7-2 and TRBJ2-1, with 10 bases lining up with TRBD2. This CDR3 is built from 15 residues. Germline V gene lookup returns CDR1 SGHTA and CDR2 FQGNSA. V shed 5 bases and J 4 bases; nucleotides not matched to a gene: 5. CDR3 nucleotide sequence: TGTGCCAGCAGCGCCAGCGGGGGGGTTTACAATGAGCAGTTCTTC. Residues: CASSASGGVYNEQFF.

The V and J genes are TRBV5-1 and TRBJ2-3, with D uncertain. The CDR3 sequence is 14 residues long. The germline V and J ends were trimmed by 2 bases and 1 base, with 8 bases remaining between them. In germline, CDR1 is SGHRS, CDR2 YFSETQ. As DNA, the CDR3 is TGCGCCAGCAGCTTTATGCCCCGCACAGATACGCAGTATTTT. Its protein product is CASSFMPRTDTQYF.

In this sample, this clonotype turned up many times. The chain combines TRBV7-2 with TRBJ2-1; 10 positions agree with TRBD2. From germline, CDR1 is SGHTA and CDR2 FQGNSA. The V gene end was trimmed by 5 bases and the J gene end by 9 bases; junction bases not matched to a gene: 13. This CDR3 spans 16 amino acids. The CDR3 sequence: CASSTWGVAGGVEQFF. Written as DNA, the CDR3 is TGTGCCAGCAGCACCTGGGGGGTAGCGGGAGGAGTTGAGCAGTTCTTC.

A remark on this clonotype: One end of the junction is discordant with germline, which a read error may explain. The chain carries TRBV11-2 and TRBJ2-1, with D possibly being TRBD2 (5 bases). The germline V gene has CDR1 SGHAT and CDR2 FQNNGV. The CDR3 runs to 12 residues. CDR3: CASRLRANEQLF. In nucleotides, the CDR3 is TGTGCCAGCAGGTTGCGGGCCAATGAGCAGTTATTC.

This clonotype was observed at least ten times. This chain connects TRBV7-2 to TRBJ1-1, with D unclear. V lost 4 bases to trimming and J lost 4 bases, with 13 bases between them. In germline, CDR1 is SGHTA, CDR2 FQGNSA. The CDR3 is 14 amino acids. DNA of the CDR3: TGTGCCAGCAGCTGGGGAGCGTCGGGCACTGAAGCTTTCTTT. Translated: CASSWGASGTEAFF.

The sample holds a few counts of this clonotype. The chain couples TRBV10-2 to TRBJ2-1; 12 bases match TRBD2. The germline V gene has CDR1 WSHSY and CDR2 SAAADI. V shed 10 bases and J 7 bases; nucleotides not matched to a gene: 5. This CDR3 spans 13 amino acids. The CDR3 is CAIRTSGTNEQFF. The CDR3 DNA follows: TGCGCCATCCGGACTAGCGGGACAAATGAGCAGTTCTTC.

CDR3 bases: TGCAGCGTTGGCGGACAACCGAACACTGAAGCTTTCTTT. It codes for CSVGGQPNTEAFF. The chain recombines TRBV29-1 with TRBJ1-1, with D possibly matching TRBD1 (5 bases). Trimming took 4 bases from V and 1 from J, leaving 10 bases between them. This CDR3 is 13 amino acids long. Germline CDR1 SQVTM, CDR2 ANQGSEA.

Points on this clonotype: This could be a read error, since a much larger clone is one nucleotide away. The gene calls are TRBV7-6 and TRBJ1-4, with TRBD1 as a possible D gene (5 bases). The CDR3 covers 14 residues. Trimming took 4 bases from V and 3 from J, leaving 9 bases between them. The germline V gene encodes CDR1 SGHVS and CDR2 FNYEAQ. The CDR3: CASSSGAANEKLFF. Written as DNA, the CDR3 is TGTGCCAGCAGCTCCGGGGCGGCTAATGAAAAACTGTTTTTT.

The rearrangement links TRBV16 to TRBJ1-1; D possibly corresponds to TRBD1 (6 bases). Per the germline V gene, CDR1 is KGHSY and CDR2 is FQNENV. V lost 4 bases and J lost 4, with 16 bases in between. This CDR3 spans 15 amino acids. This CDR3 is CASSPPGRGATEAFF. CDR3 in DNA: TGTGCCAGCAGCCCACCGGGCCGGGGGGCCACTGAAGCTTTCTTT.

This clonotype was picked up many times. The chain is built from TRBV28 and TRBJ1-1; a possible D gene is TRBD1 (6 bases). Germline values: CDR1 MDHEN, CDR2 SYDVKM. The CDR3 covers 13 residues. With 5 bases removed from V and 1 base from J, the gap between germline ends came to 8 bases. CDR3 amino acids: CASSNRANTEAFF. Written as DNA, the CDR3 is TGTGCCAGCAGTAACAGGGCGAACACTGAAGCTTTCTTT.

Ten or more counts support this clonotype. V usage is TRBV7-8 and J usage is TRBJ2-1; 7 positions match TRBD2. The V gene's germline CDR1 is SGHVS and CDR2 FQNEAQ. V dropped 1 base and J dropped 3; count of bases not matched to a gene: 21. The CDR3 length is 21 residues. CDR3 bases: TGTGCCAGCAGCTTAGTGGGGGACTATGGATCCCCGCTCCTTTACTACAATGAGCAGTTCTTC. It translates to CASSLVGDYGSPLLYYNEQFF.

This clonotype showed up many times. V is TRBV7-9 and J is TRBJ1-4; a possible D gene is TRBD1 (5 bases). This CDR3 spans 15 amino acids. Per germline, CDR1 SEHNR and CDR2 FQNEAQ (reference sequence). V was shortened by 5 bases and J by 8 bases, with 18 bases between the two germline ends. CDR3 protein: CASSPAGAIREKLFF. In DNA form, the CDR3 reads TGTGCCAGCAGCCCCGCCGGGGCGATAAGGGAAAAACTGTTTTTT.

Ten or more counts support this clonotype. The chain combines TRBV7-6 with TRBJ1-5; D ambiguous. CDR3 size: 14 residues. The V and J ends lost 5 bases and 3 bases respectively, with 11 bases between them. Germline-derived CDR1 and CDR2 are SGHVS and FNYEAQ. DNA for the CDR3: TGTGCCAGCAGCACGGACGTAGACAATCAGCCCCAGCATTTT. Protein sequence: CASSTDVDNQPQHF.

This clonotype was seen ten or more times. The V call is TRBV7-7, the J call TRBJ2-5; D ambiguous. CDR1 is SSHAT, CDR2 FNYEAQ, per germline (reference sequence). V lost 3 bases and J 4 bases, leaving 12 bases between the germline ends. This CDR3 has 14 amino acids. The CDR3 coding sequence is TGTGCCAGCAGCTTGGGGTTTTACGGAGAGACCCAGTACTTC. Translated, it gives CASSLGFYGETQYF.

The chain carries TRBV5-4 and TRBJ2-7; 7 bases agree with TRBD1. Germline loops: CDR1 SGHNT, CDR2 YYREEE (reference sequence). This CDR3 is 13 amino acids long. The ends lost 3 bases at V and 5 bases at J; junction bases unmatched: 5. For the CDR3, the DNA is TGTGCCAGCAGCTCAGAGACAGGGAACGAGCAGTACTTC. The encoded protein is CASSSETGNEQYF.

This clonotype was counted only a few times. This chain joins TRBV4-1 and TRBJ2-7; no reliable D call. This CDR3 spans 12 amino acids. Germline CDR1 reads MGHRA; CDR2 reads YSYEKL. The V gene lost 0 bases and the J gene lost 7 bases, with 7 bases spanning the gap. DNA of the CDR3: TGCGCCAGCAGCCAAGAAGGCGGAGAGCAGTACTTC. It encodes CASSQEGGEQYF.

The chain has TRBV7-2 and TRBJ2-7, with D hard to call. Germline V CDR1 and CDR2: SGHTA, FQGNSA. The CDR3 has 13 amino acids. With 3 bases removed from V and 3 bases from J, the gap between germline ends came to 9 bases. CDR3 region: CASSFASLYEQYF. For the CDR3, the DNA is TGTGCCAGCAGCTTCGCTAGTCTCTACGAGCAGTACTTC.

The rearrangement joins TRBV27 to TRBJ2-5, with TRBD2 matching over 8 bases. The CDR3 has 14 residues. The germline V gene encodes CDR1 MNHEY and CDR2 SMNVEV (reference sequence). With V trimmed by 6 bases and J by 6 bases, 9 bases remained unmatched. The CDR3 coding sequence is TGTGCCAGCAGAATCTCGGGGGGGAAGCAGACCCAGTACTTC. Translated, it gives CASRISGGKQTQYF.

This clonotype has a count of ten or more. The chain is built from TRBV4-1 and TRBJ1-4; D ambiguous. Germline CDR1 is MGHRA and CDR2 is YSYEKL. The CDR3 runs to 16 residues. V was pared by 3 bases and J by 6 bases, with 17 bases between. Written as DNA, the CDR3 is TGCGCCAGCAGCCACCTCAGCGTGGGGATTGATGAAAAACTGTTTTTT. It is translated as CASSHLSVGIDEKLFF.

This clonotype has only a few counts. V is TRBV12-3 or TRBV12-4 and J is TRBJ2-2; perhaps TRBD1 as D (7 bases). The V end was cut by 4 bases, the J end by 2 bases, with 11 bases between. The CDR3 runs 15 residues. The CDR3 bases are TGTGCCAGCAGTTCCAGGGGGGTCAACACCGGGGAGCTGTTTTTT. It specifies CASSSRGVNTGELFF.

This clonotype showed up just a few times. The chain couples TRBV7-8 to TRBJ1-1; 7 positions match TRBD1. V gave up 5 bases and J gave up 9 bases; unmatched junction bases: 9. The CDR3 is 13 residues long. Germline V gene sequence: CDR1 SGHVS, CDR2 FQNEAQ. CDR3 residues: CASSGRQGGKAFF. CDR3 coding DNA: TGTGCCAGCAGCGGCCGACAGGGCGGAAAAGCTTTCTTT.

This clonotype was counted many times. This chain uses TRBV7-2 with TRBJ2-7; D is possibly TRBD2 (6 bases). The CDR3 has 14 residues. V was shortened by 2 bases and J by 3 bases, with 11 bases between the two germline ends. In germline, CDR1 is SGHTA, CDR2 FQGNSA. The CDR3, as DNA: TGTGCCAGCAGCTTAACCACTAGCTACTACGAGCAGTACTTC. Translating it yields CASSLTTSYYEQYF.

This clonotype came up a few times. The V call is TRBV27, the J call TRBJ1-5, with unresolved D. V lost 5 bases and J lost 4, with 9 bases in between. The CDR3 consists of 13 residues. Germline assignment: CDR1 MNHEY and CDR2 SMNVEV (reference sequence). The CDR3 spells CASSGSGNQPQHF. The DNA of the CDR3 is TGTGCCAGCAGTGGTTCAGGAAATCAGCCCCAGCATTTT.